A single count supports the clone carrying this T cell receptor beta chain. The data are from a study of T cell responses to AZD1222 COVID-19 vaccine. Generated by immunoSEQ multiplex PCR, the TCRdb table keeps only in-frame clones and is missing some. Here the sample spans 110,000 to 150,000 clones, roughly 89% being singletons. CDR1 and CDR2 from the germline V gene are MNHEY and SVGAGI. This CDR3 is built from 14 residues. With 5 bases clipped from V and 1 base from J, the junction kept 4 bases outside the gene matches. This receptor was taken from an adult in good health. Sequenced here: peripheral blood, sampled on day 0 of AZD1222 vaccination. The rearrangement links TRBV6-5 to TRBJ2-5; 7 nucleotides match TRBD2. The CDR3 loop is CASSPGGTQETQYF. CDR3 DNA: TGTGCCAGCAGTCCCGGGGGGACCCAAGAGACCCAGTACTTC.